The entry that follows covers one T cell receptor beta chain sequence. Its matching antigen is unknown. The sample is drawn from a study of identifying expanded T cells in peripheral blood. General study results and limits: Differentially abundant clones: about 1.2 between replicates, about 15 at approximately 13 days, 18 to 20 at four.

Clones were sequenced by immunoSEQ multiplex PCR, and TCRdb holds only the in-frame ones, with some missing. The repertoire holds 50,000 or so clones, with over 85% as singletons. Source material: blood. The TCR sequence derives from a person aged 18-70 years in good health.

In DNA, the CDR3 is TGTGCCAGCAGCTCCGGGACCCGTTGGGAAAAACTGTTTTTT. It is translated as CASSSGTRWEKLFF. The chain carries TRBV7-9 and TRBJ1-4; maybe TRBD1 (5 bases). The CDR3 is made up of 14 amino acids. Germline V gene sequence: CDR1 SEHNR, CDR2 FQNEAQ (reference sequence). Between the trimmed V and J ends, which lost 4 bases and 8 bases, there was a span of 14 bases.